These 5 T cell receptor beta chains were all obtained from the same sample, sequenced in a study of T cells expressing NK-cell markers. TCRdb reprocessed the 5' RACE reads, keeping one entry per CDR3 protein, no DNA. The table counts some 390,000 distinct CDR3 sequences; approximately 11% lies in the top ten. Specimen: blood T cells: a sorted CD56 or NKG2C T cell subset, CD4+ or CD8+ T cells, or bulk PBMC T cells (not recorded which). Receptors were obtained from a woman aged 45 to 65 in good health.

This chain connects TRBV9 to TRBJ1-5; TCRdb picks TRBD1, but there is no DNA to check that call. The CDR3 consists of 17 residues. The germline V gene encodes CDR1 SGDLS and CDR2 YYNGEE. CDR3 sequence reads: CASSVGGGTGGDQPQHF.

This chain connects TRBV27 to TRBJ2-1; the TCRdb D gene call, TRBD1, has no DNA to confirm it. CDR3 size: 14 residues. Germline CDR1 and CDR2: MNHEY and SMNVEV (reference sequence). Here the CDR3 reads CASSLGQLANEQFF.

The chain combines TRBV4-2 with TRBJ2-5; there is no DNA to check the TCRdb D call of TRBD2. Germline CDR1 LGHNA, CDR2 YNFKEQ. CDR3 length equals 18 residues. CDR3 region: CASSQDGGLAEGGETQYF.

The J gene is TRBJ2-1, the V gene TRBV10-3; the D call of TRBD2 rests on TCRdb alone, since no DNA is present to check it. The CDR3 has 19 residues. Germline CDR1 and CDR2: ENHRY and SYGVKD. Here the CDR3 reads CAISESGMTGTSGSNEQFF.

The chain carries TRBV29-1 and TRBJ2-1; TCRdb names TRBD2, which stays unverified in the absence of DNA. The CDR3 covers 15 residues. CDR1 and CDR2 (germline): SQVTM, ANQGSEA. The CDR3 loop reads CSVEDQGSSANEQFF.